A selection of T cell receptor beta chains follows, all from one sample in a study of metastatic and nonmetastatic thyroid tumors. TCRdb re-called clones from the PCR reads using MiXCR. The table lists about 32,000 clones, 33% of them singletons. Input material: tumor tissue. These receptors originate from a female donor with papillary thyroid cancer or a benign thyroid nodule (not recorded which). Some clones in this sample may be carry-over from other donors' samples. Both conserved end residues are part of each CDR3. D genes are given only for firm matches. Not all rows give a size; the values are once, few, many and, for expanded clones, a class.

J gene	V gene	clone size	D gene	CDR3 DNA	CDR3 protein
TRBJ2-2	TRBV27	many	-	TGTGCCAGCAAGGCTAGCCCGAACACCGGGGAGCTGTTTTTT	CASKASPNTGELFF
TRBJ2-1	TRBV5-1	once	-	TGCGCCAGCAGCTTGTTCTGGCAACCCAGCTCCTACAATGAGCAGTTCTTC	CASSLFWQPSSYNEQFF
TRBJ1-1	TRBV6-1	few	-	TGTGCCAGCAGTCTCGGGACCGTCAACACTGAAGCTTTCTTT	CASSLGTVNTEAFF
TRBJ1-6	TRBV6-2/TRBV6-3	-	-	TGTGCCAGCAAGCCCGGCCGTAAGAATTCACCCCTCCACTTT	CASKPGRKNSPLHF
TRBJ2-1	TRBV19	few	-	TGTGCCAGTAGTATGACTGCGCTGCCCTACAATGAGCAGTTCTTC	CASSMTALPYNEQFF
TRBJ2-5	TRBV29-1	-	-	TGCAGCGTTGAGGACAATGACCAAGAGACCCAGTACTTC	CSVEDNDQETQYF
TRBJ1-5	TRBV27	-	TRBD1	TGTGCCAGCAGTTTATTAGGGGGCGGCCAGCCCCAGCATTTT	CASSLLGGGQPQHF
TRBJ1-2	TRBV6-2/TRBV6-3	-	-	TGTGCCAGCAGTTACCTCACTGGGGGGCGTAACGATGGCTACACCTTC	CASSYLTGGRNDGYTF
TRBJ2-2	TRBV12-3/TRBV12-4	few	-	TGTGCCAGCACTCGGACCCCGTCACCCGGGGAGCTGTTTTTT	CASTRTPSPGELFF
TRBJ2-1	TRBV10-1	few	TRBD2	TGCGCCAGCAGTGAGTCGATGCCAGCGGGGTACAATGAGCAGTTCTTC	CASSESMPAGYNEQFF
TRBJ2-7	TRBV6-5	-	-	TGTGCCCCCCGGGCCTACGAGCAGTACTTC	CAPRAYEQYF
TRBJ1-2	TRBV6-1	many	-	TGTGCCAGCAGTACAACACAGGGCTACACCTTC	CASSTTQGYTF
TRBJ2-7	TRBV24-1	few	-	TGTGCCACCAGTGATACGGGCTCCCCGGGGTACGAGCAGTACTTC	CATSDTGSPGYEQYF
TRBJ2-7	TRBV27	-	-	TGTGCCAGCAGCCCACGGATCTCCTACGAGCAGTACTTC	CASSPRISYEQYF
TRBJ1-2	TRBV6-1	-	-	TGTGCCAGCAGTGAACGCGGGCTATGGGGGTGCACCTTC	CASSERGLWGCTF
TRBJ1-1	TRBV24-1	few	-	TGTGCCACCAGTGATTTTAAGGTCGTTGAAGCTTTCTTT	CATSDFKVVEAFF
TRBJ1-1	TRBV25-1	-	-	TGTGCCAGCAGTGATGGAGCCACCGGGGCTTTCTTT	CASSDGATGAFF
TRBJ1-2	TRBV7-2	few	-	TGTGCCATCCGACTGAACTATGGCTACACCTTC	CAIRLNYGYTF
TRBJ2-3	TRBV6-2/TRBV6-3	few	-	TGTGCCAGCAGTTACAAGGACAACACAGATACGCAGTATTTT	CASSYKDNTDTQYF
TRBJ2-7	TRBV11-3	-	TRBD1	TGTGCCAGCAGCTCGGACAGGGGTTTCTACGAGCAGTACTTC	CASSSDRGFYEQYF
TRBJ1-5	TRBV9	once	-	TGTGCCAGCAGCGTAGGACACCATCAGCCCCAGCATTTT	CASSVGHHQPQHF
TRBJ2-3	TRBV6-4	few	-	TGTGCCAGCAGTGACCTCAGGGGAGATACGCAGTATTTT	CASSDLRGDTQYF
TRBJ2-7	TRBV20-1	many	TRBD1	TGCAGTGCTAGAGAGGGGACAGGGTACACCTACGAGCAGTACTTC	CSAREGTGYTYEQYF
TRBJ2-1	TRBV4-3	-	-	TGCGCCAGCAGCCAAGATCTGGGATTAAACGGGGAGCAGTTCTTC	CASSQDLGLNGEQFF
TRBJ1-4	TRBV5-1	-	-	TGCGCCAGCAGCTTGGGAGGGTACGGTGAAAAACTGTTTTTT	CASSLGGYGEKLFF
TRBJ2-5	TRBV24-1	few	-	TGTGCCACCAGTGCTCACTGGGGGGAAAGGGGGGAGACCCAGTACTTC	CATSAHWGERGETQYF
TRBJ2-1	TRBV6-1	few	TRBD1	TGTGCCAGCAGTGCCTCAGGGGGCTCCTACAATGAGCAGTTCTTC	CASSASGGSYNEQFF
TRBJ2-1	TRBV18	-	TRBD2	TGTGCCAGCTCACCATCCTCGGCGGGAGGTGGGGTTGAGCAGTTCTTC	CASSPSSAGGGVEQFF
TRBJ2-6	TRBV20-1	-	-	TGCAGTGCGAGGGTAGATTCTGGGGCCAACGTCCTGACTTTC	CSARVDSGANVLTF
TRBJ2-5	TRBV20-1	large	TRBD1	TGCGGGGCCGGGGAACAGGGGCCTGTGGAGACCCAGTACTTC	CGAGEQGPVETQYF
TRBJ2-2	TRBV10-2	-	-	TGCGCCAGCAGTGAACGGGCGTGGACCGGGGAGCTGTTTTTT	CASSERAWTGELFF
TRBJ2-2	TRBV5-1	-	-	TGCGCCAGCAGCCGACCCAGCGACACCGGGGAGCTGTTTTTT	CASSRPSDTGELFF
TRBJ1-2	TRBV7-2	-	-	TGTGCCAGCAGCGCGCGGCGAACTAGAGGCTACACCTTC	CASSARRTRGYTF
TRBJ1-2	TRBV28	-	-	TGTGCCAGCAGTTTATCCGGGGTAGCTAACTATGGCTACACCTTC	CASSLSGVANYGYTF
TRBJ2-7	TRBV30	few	-	TGTGCCTGGAGTATACAAAACGAGCAGTACTTC	CAWSIQNEQYF
TRBJ2-1	TRBV5-1	-	-	TGCGCCAGCAGCTTGGTCCTGGTAGGAGGCGATGAGCAGTTCTTC	CASSLVLVGGDEQFF
TRBJ1-2	TRBV5-1	few	TRBD1	TGCGCCAGCAGCCCGGGGACAGCCGTCTATGGCTACACCTTC	CASSPGTAVYGYTF
TRBJ2-3	TRBV6-2/TRBV6-3	few	TRBD2	TGTGCCATCAGTTCAAGCGGGAGGAGGATGGATACGCAGTATTTT	CAISSSGRRMDTQYF
TRBJ2-7	TRBV7-2	-	-	TGTGCCAGCAGCTTAGGGGGGGTTTCCTACGAGCAGTACTTC	CASSLGGVSYEQYF
TRBJ1-3	TRBV6-6	many	-	TGTGCCAGCAGTTACGGGGGGAACAGGGCTGGAAACACCATATATTTT	CASSYGGNRAGNTIYF
TRBJ2-7	TRBV5-1	-	-	TGCGCCAGCAGCTTGGGGGTCGCCGAGCAGTACTTC	CASSLGVAEQYF
TRBJ2-7	TRBV10-1	once	-	TGCGCCAGCAGTGAGTCACGGGACGGGCACTACGAGCAGTACTTC	CASSESRDGHYEQYF
TRBJ1-5	TRBV12-3/TRBV12-4	few	-	TGTGCCAGCAGTCGCGGCGCGCTTAGCAATCAGCCCCAGCATTTT	CASSRGALSNQPQHF
TRBJ1-1	TRBV6-1	few	TRBD1	TGTGCCAGCAGTGAACCGGGACAGCCTAACACTGAAGCTTTCTTT	CASSEPGQPNTEAFF